A single T cell receptor (beta chain) is shown here with its context. No antigen is known for it. Expressed TCRB transcripts were sequenced because the entire RNA isolate underwent reverse transcription. Mean read depth for naive, central memory and regulatory T cell samples was about 3.4 million reads. Produced via immunoSEQ multiplex PCR; TCRdb's table is partial and in-frame only. The table includes 350,000 to 450,000 clones, about 14% detected once. The sample comes from a study of beta chain features in type 1 diabetes. The CDR3 spans 13 residues. The V end was cut by 5 bases, the J end by 2 bases, with 7 bases between. CDR1 is MGHDK and CDR2 is SYGVNS in the germline V gene. Study-wide points: It was not settled here whether HLA type affects TCRB rearrangement. For patients, the naive, central memory and Treg TCRB repertoires appeared more alike than for healthy donors. In every one of the four CD4+ subsets, TCRB CDR3s were moderately but significantly shorter in Type 1 diabetes patients.

The sequence came from a man aged 25-40 years in good health. The chain is built from TRBV25-1 and TRBJ1-5; perhaps TRBD1 as D (5 bases). Sequencing input: naive CD4+ T cells from blood. The CDR3 loop is CASSSGGNQPQHF. In nucleotides, the CDR3 is TGTGCCAGCAGTTCGGGGGGCAATCAGCCCCAGCATTTT.